These 21 T cell receptor beta chains originate from one sample sequenced in a study of blood T cell repertoires in COVID-19. Sequencing was performed with immunoSEQ multiplex PCR; in TCRdb, only in-frame clones are kept and a portion is missing. Of fewer than 250,000 clones listed, more than 70% are singletons. The sample consisted of peripheral blood. The receptor source for this set is a woman between 40 and 55 years old who had recovered from COVID-19.

The rearrangement links TRBV5-1 to TRBJ2-7, with D possibly being TRBD1 (6 bases). Per germline, CDR1 SGHRS and CDR2 YFSETQ. V lost 4 bases, J lost 7 bases, and 12 bases lay in between. This CDR3 spans 12 amino acids. The CDR3 coding sequence is TGCGCCAGCAGCACAAATACAGGGGAGCAGTACTTC. This translates into CASSTNTGEQYF.

The CDR3 loop reads CASRFEVGTDTQYF. In DNA, the CDR3 is TGCGCCAGCAGGTTCGAGGTTGGCACAGATACGCAGTATTTT. The genes are TRBV5-1 and TRBJ2-3; D remains unclear. Trimming took 5 bases from V and 1 from J, leaving 11 bases between them. The CDR3 length is 14 residues. Germline values: CDR1 SGHRS, CDR2 YFSETQ.

This clone was seen only once. The genes are TRBV7-6 and TRBJ1-5; D is perhaps TRBD1 (6 bases). CDR3 size: 13 residues. CDR1 is SGHVS and CDR2 is FNYEAQ in the germline V gene. Trimming removed 5 bases at V and 2 bases at J, with 7 bases between. The CDR3 DNA reads TGTGCCAGCAGCCGGACAGGCAATCAGCCCCAGCATTTT. It yields the protein CASSRTGNQPQHF.

This chain uses TRBV27 with TRBJ2-3; 7 bases match TRBD1. This CDR3 is 12 amino acids long. V shed 3 bases and J 11 bases; nucleotides not matched to a gene: 5. In germline, CDR1 is MNHEY, CDR2 SMNVEV (reference sequence). CDR3 amino acids: CASSFIDREQYF. Here the CDR3 DNA reads TGTGCCAGCAGTTTCATCGACAGGGAGCAGTATTTT.

The chain joins TRBV6-2 or TRBV6-3 to TRBJ1-1; TRBD1 is a possible D gene (6 bases). Germline CDR1 and CDR2: MNHEY and SVGEGT. V dropped 5 bases and J dropped 6 bases, with 13 bases sitting between them. The length of the CDR3 is 13 residues. The CDR3 DNA is TGTGCCAGCAGTGCCCCTAAGGGGGCTGAAGCTTTCTTT. It yields the protein CASSAPKGAEAFF.

The CDR3 reads CAFRRGTNLNTEAFF. For the CDR3, the DNA is TGTGCCTTCAGGCGGGGGACCAATTTGAACACTGAAGCTTTCTTT. The V call is TRBV28, the J call TRBJ1-1, with D perhaps matching TRBD1 (5 bases). V dropped 11 bases and J dropped 0 bases, with 19 bases sitting between them. From germline, CDR1 is MDHEN and CDR2 SYDVKM. The CDR3 has 15 residues. The full variable domain, its missing parts supplied by reference TRBV28 and TRBJ1-1, is DVKVTQSSRYLVKRTGEKVFLECVQDMDHENMFWYRQDPGLGLRLIYFSYDVKMKEKGDIPEGYSVSREKKERFSLILESASTNQTSMYLCAFRRGTNLNTEAFFGQGTRLTVV.

The chain is built from TRBV6-2 or TRBV6-3 and TRBJ1-5; 9 bases map to TRBD1. Trimming took 5 bases from V and 2 from J; bases not matched to a gene: 1. Germline lookup yields CDR1 MNHEY and CDR2 SVGEGT. This CDR3 spans 14 amino acids. The CDR3 sequence: CASSRQGGNQPQHF. DNA of the CDR3: TGTGCCAGCAGTAGACAGGGGGGCAATCAGCCCCAGCATTTT.

The chain couples TRBV5-1 to TRBJ2-7; 9 bases fit TRBD2. J lost 2 bases, V lost 0 bases, and 3 bases had no gene match. In germline, CDR1 is SGHRS, CDR2 YFSETQ. The CDR3 has 15 amino acids. The CDR3 DNA is TGCGCCAGCAGCTTGGTGACTAGCGGTGCCTACGAGCAGTACTTC. Protein sequence: CASSLVTSGAYEQYF.

This clone appeared a single time. The chain uses TRBV24-1 and TRBJ1-2; no clear D gene. The length of the CDR3 is 14 residues. Germline CDR1 KGHDR, CDR2 SFDVKD. V was trimmed by 0 bases and J by 1 base, leaving 5 bases between them. In DNA form, the CDR3 reads TGTGCCACCAGTGATTTGACAGTTAACTATGGCTACACCTTC. Its translation is CATSDLTVNYGYTF.

This clone appeared once. The chain is built from TRBV5-1 and TRBJ2-1, with a tentative D call TRBD1 (7 bases). V was trimmed by 1 base and J by 7 bases, leaving 9 bases between them. Per germline, CDR1 SGHRS and CDR2 YFSETQ. This CDR3 region has 13 residues. The DNA for the CDR3 is TGCGCCAGCAGCTTGTCAGGGGGGAATGAGCAGTTCTTC. Amino acid sequence: CASSLSGGNEQFF. Using reference TRBV5-1 and TRBJ2-1 for the parts outside the CDR3, the full variable domain is KAGVTQTPRYLIKTRGQQVTLSCSPISGHRSVSWYQQTPGQGLQFLFEYFSETQRNKGNFPGRFSGRQFSNSRSEMNVSTLELGDSALYLCASSLSGGNEQFFGPGTRLTVL.

This clone appeared a few times. V usage is TRBV30 and J usage is TRBJ1-4, with D maybe TRBD1 (5 bases). V lost 4 bases and J 0 bases, leaving 9 bases between the germline ends. Germline values: CDR1 GTSNPN, CDR2 SVGIG (reference sequence). The CDR3 sequence is 14 residues long. The CDR3 is CAWTGKTTNEKLFF. The CDR3 region has the DNA TGTGCCTGGACAGGGAAAACAACTAATGAAAAACTGTTTTTT.

This rearrangement joins TRBV4-3 to TRBJ2-1; 8 bases line up with TRBD2. The CDR3 spans 16 residues. Germline V gene lookup returns CDR1 LGHNA and CDR2 YSLEER. Losses at the gene ends were 1 base for V and 6 bases for J; bases not matched to a gene: 8. The CDR3 sequence: CASSQGAGDTGNEQFF. The DNA of the CDR3 is TGCGCCAGCAGCCAAGGAGCGGGAGATACGGGCAATGAGCAGTTCTTC.

This chain uses TRBV7-2 with TRBJ1-5; 7 bases match TRBD1. The CDR3 consists of 16 residues. Germline CDR1 SGHTA, CDR2 FQGNSA. V lost 3 bases and J lost 0; bases outside the gene matches: 5. In DNA form, the CDR3 reads TGTGCCAGCAGCTTGGGACAGTCCTATAGCAATCAGCCCCAGCATTTT. Its protein is CASSLGQSYSNQPQHF.

V usage is TRBV7-6 and J usage is TRBJ1-6, with 7 bases fitting TRBD1. Germline CDR1 is SGHVS and CDR2 is FNYEAQ. The CDR3 covers 16 residues. V shed 2 bases and J 5 bases; nucleotides not matched to a gene: 6. The CDR3 spells CASSLRPDRNNSPLHF. The CDR3, as DNA: TGTGCCAGCAGCTTAAGGCCGGACAGGAATAATTCACCCCTCCACTTT.

This clone was counted a few times. The gene calls are TRBV20-1 and TRBJ1-5; 11 bases match TRBD1. The CDR3 is made up of 15 amino acids. J was trimmed by 5 bases and V by 3 bases; bases with no gene match: 6. The germline V gene encodes CDR1 DFQATT and CDR2 SNEGSKA (reference sequence). The CDR3 is CSASGQGAFDQPQHF. The CDR3 DNA reads TGCAGTGCTAGTGGACAGGGGGCGTTCGATCAGCCCCAGCATTTT.

CDR3 sequence reads: CASSGTGGLFGQPQHF. CDR3 coding DNA: TGTGCCAGCAGTGGGACAGGGGGCTTGTTTGGTCAGCCCCAGCATTTT. V usage is TRBV6-1 and J usage is TRBJ1-5; 11 nucleotides agree with TRBD1. This CDR3 comprises 16 residues. Germline V lookup: CDR1 MNHNS, CDR2 SASEGT. Trimming at V came to 4 bases and at J to 6 bases, leaving 8 bases not matched to a gene.

The chain has TRBV30 and TRBJ2-3; 8 nucleotides align to TRBD2. CDR1 GTSNPN and CDR2 SVGIG come from the germline V gene (reference sequence). After removal of 4 bases from V and 4 bases from J, the junction contained 10 bases not matched to a gene. The CDR3 covers 15 residues. The CDR3 DNA sequence: TGTGCCTGGATAGGTTCCAGCGGGAGATCAGATACGCAGTATTTT. It specifies CAWIGSSGRSDTQYF. Together with reference TRBV30 and TRBJ2-3, the CDR3 gives the full variable domain: SQTIHQWPATLVQPVGSPLSLECTVEGTSNPNLYWYRQAAGRGLQLLFYSVGIGQISSEVPQNLSASRPQDRQFILSSKKLLLSDSGFYLCAWIGSSGRSDTQYFGPGTRLTVL.

This clone was seen a handful of times. This rearrangement joins TRBV30 to TRBJ1-6, with D unresolved. The CDR3 has 11 amino acids. V shed 5 bases and J shed 13 bases, with 12 bases lying between them. In germline, CDR1 is GTSNPN, CDR2 SVGIG (reference sequence). CDR3 protein: CAWEGGSPLHF. The CDR3 nucleotides read TGTGCCTGGGAGGGCGGGTCTCCCCTCCACTTT.

The chain couples TRBV19 to TRBJ2-1, with D maybe TRBD2 (6 bases). The germline V and J ends were trimmed by 5 bases and 7 bases, with 12 bases remaining between them. Germline V gives CDR1 LNHDA, CDR2 SQIVND (reference sequence). This CDR3 comprises 13 residues. The CDR3 DNA reads TGTGCCAGTAGTTTGGGACTTTTGAATGAGCAGTTCTTC. Its translation is CASSLGLLNEQFF.

This clone was observed a single time. The chain links TRBV18 to TRBJ2-1; D perhaps matches TRBD2 (6 bases). The CDR3 extends over 14 amino acids. CDR1 KGHSH and CDR2 LQKENI come from the germline V gene. V dropped 1 base and J dropped 6 bases, with 10 bases sitting between them. This CDR3 reads CASSPRREANEQFF. In nucleotides, the CDR3 is TGTGCCAGCTCACCACGCAGGGAGGCCAATGAGCAGTTCTTC.

The chain employs TRBV18 and TRBJ2-5; 7 bases map to TRBD2. With V trimmed by 6 bases and J by 2 bases, 12 bases remained unmatched. The CDR3 is made up of 16 amino acids. CDR1 KGHSH and CDR2 LQKENI come from the germline V gene. Here the CDR3 reads CASSPLDLGGQETQYF. The CDR3 DNA is TGTGCCAGCTCCCCTCTTGATCTGGGGGGGCAAGAGACCCAGTACTTC.